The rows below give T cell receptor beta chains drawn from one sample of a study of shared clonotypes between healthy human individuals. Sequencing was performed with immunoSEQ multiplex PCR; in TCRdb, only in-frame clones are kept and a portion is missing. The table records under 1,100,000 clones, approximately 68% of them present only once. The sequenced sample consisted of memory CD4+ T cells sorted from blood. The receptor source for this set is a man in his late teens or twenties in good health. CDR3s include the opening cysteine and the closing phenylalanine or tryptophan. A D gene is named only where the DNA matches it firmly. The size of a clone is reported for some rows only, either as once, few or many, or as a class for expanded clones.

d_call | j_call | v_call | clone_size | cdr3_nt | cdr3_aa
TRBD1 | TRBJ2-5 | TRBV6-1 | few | TGTGCCAGCAGTGAGGGACAGGGGACGGGAGAGACCCAGTACTTC | CASSEGQGTGETQYF
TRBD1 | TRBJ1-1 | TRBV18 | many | TGTGCCAGCTCACCCCTACAGGGGTGGAAAACTGAAGCTTTCTTT | CASSPLQGWKTEAFF
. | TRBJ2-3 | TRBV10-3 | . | TGTGCCATCAGGTCAAAAACTAGCACAGATACGCAGTATTTT | CAIRSKTSTDTQYF
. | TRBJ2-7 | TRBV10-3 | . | TGTGCCATCAGTGAGAGCTGGGGAGTCGAGCAGTACTTC | CAISESWGVEQYF
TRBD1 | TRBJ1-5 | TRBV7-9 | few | TGTGCCAGCAGCCCCGGGACAGGGGAAAGTCAGCCCCAGCATTTT | CASSPGTGESQPQHF
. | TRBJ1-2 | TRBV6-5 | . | TGTGCCAGCACCAAACAGGGTATCGGCGGCTACACCTTC | CASTKQGIGGYTF
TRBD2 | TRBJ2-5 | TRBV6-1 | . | TGTGCCAGTAAGAGTCTAGCGGGACAAGAGACCCAGTACTTC | CASKSLAGQETQYF
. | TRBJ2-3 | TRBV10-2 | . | TGCGCCAGCACCCTTACGGGGGCTAGAGATACGCAGTATTTT | CASTLTGARDTQYF
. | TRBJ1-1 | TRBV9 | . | TGTGCCAGCAGCGCGGCACAGAACACTGAAGCTTTCTTT | CASSAAQNTEAFF
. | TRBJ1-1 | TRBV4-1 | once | TGCGCCAGCAGACAAACCGGGGCGAACACTGAAGCTTTCTTT | CASRQTGANTEAFF
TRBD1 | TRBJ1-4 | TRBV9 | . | TGTGCCAGCAGCGTTAGGACAGGGGGCGCTGAAAAACTGTTTTTT | CASSVRTGGAEKLFF
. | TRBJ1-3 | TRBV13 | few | TGTGCCAGCAGCTTAGCGGGGACGGCCTTCTCTGGAAACACCATATATTTT | CASSLAGTAFSGNTIYF
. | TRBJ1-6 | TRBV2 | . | TGTGCCAGCAGTGATGGGGTGTATAATTCACCCCTCCACTTT | CASSDGVYNSPLHF
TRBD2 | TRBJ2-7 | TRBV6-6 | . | TGTGCCAGCAGCCAGCGGGAGGGAGGCTCCTACGAGCAGTACTTC | CASSQREGGSYEQYF
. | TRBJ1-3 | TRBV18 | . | TGTGCCAGCTCACCAGGGGACACCATATATTTT | CASSPGDTIYF
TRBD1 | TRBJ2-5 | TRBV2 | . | TGTGCCAGCAGCTCACAGGGGAGAAAAGAGACCCAGTACTTC | CASSSQGRKETQYF
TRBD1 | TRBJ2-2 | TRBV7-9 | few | TGTGCCAGCACCACCTGGAGAGACAGGGCTTCGTCCGGGGAGCTGTTTTTT | CASTTWRDRASSGELFF
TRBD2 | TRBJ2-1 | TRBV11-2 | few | TGTGCCAGCAGCTTAGCCCCGGGCGGGGGGAGCTCCTACAATGAGCAGTTCTTC | CASSLAPGGGSSYNEQFF
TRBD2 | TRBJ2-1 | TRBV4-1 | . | TGCGCCAGCAGCCCATCTAGCGGGAGTGGGTATGAGCAGTTCTTC | CASSPSSGSGYEQFF
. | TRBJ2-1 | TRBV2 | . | TGTGCCAGCAGTGATATGGTAAGCAATGAGCAGTTCTTC | CASSDMVSNEQFF
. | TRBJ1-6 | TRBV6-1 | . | TGTGCCAGCAGTGAAGTGGGGAATTCACCCCTCCACTTT | CASSEVGNSPLHF
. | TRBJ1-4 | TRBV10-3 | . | TGTGCCATCAGTGAGGGGGGCCCTGCAACTAATGAAAAACTGTTTTTT | CAISEGGPATNEKLFF
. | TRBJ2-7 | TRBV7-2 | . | TGTGCCAGCAGCTCCATTGCCTACGAGCAGTACTTC | CASSSIAYEQYF
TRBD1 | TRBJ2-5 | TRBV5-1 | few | TGCGCCAGCAGCTTGGATTCCAGGGGGGAGACCCAGTACTTC | CASSLDSRGETQYF
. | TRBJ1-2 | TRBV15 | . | TGTGCCACCAGCGGAACAGGGCCCGGGGACTATGGCTACACCTTC | CATSGTGPGDYGYTF
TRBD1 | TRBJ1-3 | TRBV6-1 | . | TGTGCCAGCAGTGCCCTCGCCGGGACAGGGAATCCTGGAAACACCATATATTTT | CASSALAGTGNPGNTIYF
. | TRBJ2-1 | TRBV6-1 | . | TGTGCCAGTGGACGGGAAAGGAATGAGCAGTTCTTC | CASGRERNEQFF
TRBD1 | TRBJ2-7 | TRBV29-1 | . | TGCAGCGTTTCGGACAGGGTCACCGAGCAGTACTTC | CSVSDRVTEQYF
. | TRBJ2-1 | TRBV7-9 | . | TGTGCCAGCAGCTCACAGGGTTGGAATGAGCAGTTCTTC | CASSSQGWNEQFF
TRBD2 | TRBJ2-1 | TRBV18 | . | TGTGCCAGCTCACCACCACCCCTAGCGGACTGGGATGAGCAGTTCTTC | CASSPPPLADWDEQFF
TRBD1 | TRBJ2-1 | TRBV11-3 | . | TGTGCCAGCAGCTCGGGACAGCACTACAATGAGCAGTTCTTC | CASSSGQHYNEQFF
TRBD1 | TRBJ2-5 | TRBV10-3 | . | TGTGCCATTGCCGGGACAGGGCAAGAGACCCAGTACTTC | CAIAGTGQETQYF
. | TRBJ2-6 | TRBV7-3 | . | TGTGCCAGCAGCCCCAGACGGAGCTCTGGGGCCAACGTCCTGACTTTC | CASSPRRSSGANVLTF
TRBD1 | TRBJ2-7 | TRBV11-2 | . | TGTGCCAGCAGCTTATCCGACAGGGGCCCCTACGAGCAGTACTTC | CASSLSDRGPYEQYF
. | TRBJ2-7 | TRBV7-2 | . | TGTGCCAGCAGCCCGAGGGATCCCCAAAGAGAGCAGTACTTC | CASSPRDPQREQYF
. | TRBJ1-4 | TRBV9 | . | TGTGCCAGCAGTTCCGGGTTAGAGGGGAAACTGTTTTTT | CASSSGLEGKLFF
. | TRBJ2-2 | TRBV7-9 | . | TGTGCCAGCAGCTTAGTCGTGGCCGGGGAGCTGTTTTTT | CASSLVVAGELFF
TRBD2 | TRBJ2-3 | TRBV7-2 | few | TGTGCCAGCAGCTTCGACTCTAGCGGGAGAGTGGATACGCAGTATTTT | CASSFDSSGRVDTQYF
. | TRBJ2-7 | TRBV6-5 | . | TGTGCCAGCAAAGAGGGGGGCTCCTACGAGCAGTACTTC | CASKEGGSYEQYF
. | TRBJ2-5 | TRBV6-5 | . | TGTGCCAGTGGTTCGCGGCTAGAGACCCAGTACTTC | CASGSRLETQYF
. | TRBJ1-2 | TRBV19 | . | TGTGCCATTTCTAACGACCGGCTAGGCTACACCTTC | CAISNDRLGYTF
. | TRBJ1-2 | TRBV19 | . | TGTGCCAGTGGGTCTAATGGGGGGCGAAGCGGGGATCGCTATGGCTACACCTTC | CASGSNGGRSGDRYGYTF
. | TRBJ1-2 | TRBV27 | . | TGTGCCAGCAGCCGAGAAGGGTACGGCTACACCTTC | CASSREGYGYTF
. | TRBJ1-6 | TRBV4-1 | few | TGCGCCAGCAGCCCGTTGACCGGATCACCCCTCCACTTT | CASSPLTGSPLHF
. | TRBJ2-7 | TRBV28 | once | TGTGCCAGCAGTTTTGGCTTCTACGAGCAGTACTTC | CASSFGFYEQYF
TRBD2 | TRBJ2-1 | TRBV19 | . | TGTGCCAGTAGTGTACTAGCGGGAGGAGCCTACAATGAGCAGTTCTTC | CASSVLAGGAYNEQFF
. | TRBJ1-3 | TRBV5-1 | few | TGCGCCAGCAGCTTTGGCCAGGAGGGCTGGGACACCATATATTTT | CASSFGQEGWDTIYF
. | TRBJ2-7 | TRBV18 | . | TGTGCCAGCTCACCCGACCTCGCTTGGGGGAGCGAGCAGTACTTC | CASSPDLAWGSEQYF
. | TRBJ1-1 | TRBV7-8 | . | TGTGCCAGCAGCCAACAGCGGGGCACTGAAGCTTTCTTT | CASSQQRGTEAFF
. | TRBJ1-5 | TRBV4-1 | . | TGCGCCAGCAGCCAAGACGAGACAGCCAACAATCAGCCCCAGCATTTT | CASSQDETANNQPQHF